By frequency, the clone carrying this TCR beta chain registers medium-sized. Its antigen is unidentified. The data derive from a study of CD8 T cells in cerebrospinal fluid in Alzheimer's disease. Study-level findings and limits: Healthy subjects less often had a clone of at least 3% than Alzheimer's patients.

CDR3 length: 16 residues. The germline V gene encodes CDR1 LGHDT and CDR2 YNNKEL (reference sequence). Using the 10x single-cell sequencing reads, TCRdb records one entry per CDR3 protein without DNA. This sample contains about 1,100 distinct CDR3 sequences. The specimen sequenced was cerebrospinal fluid. This receptor was obtained from a human donor with mild cognitive impairment. The chain links TRBV3-1 to TRBJ2-1. The CDR3 loop is CASSQEPSSLYNEQFF.